At least ten counts were recorded for the clone carrying this T cell receptor (beta chain). Its antigen is not identified. These data are taken from a study of Graves' ophthalmopathy and Graves' hyperthyroidism. Findings and limits, study-wide: With roughly 69% sensitivity and 72% to 80% specificity, the model predicted ophthalmopathy progression.

The V gene lost 5 bases and the J gene lost 1 base, with 9 bases spanning the gap. The CDR3 covers 15 residues. The germline CDR1 and CDR2 sequences are LNHDA and SQIVND (reference sequence). The sequenced template was RNA, covering the TCR beta CDR3 region. Amplification began with first-round RT-PCR using HTBI primers, then second-round multiplex PCR was performed. TCRdb re-derived calls from the multiplex PCR reads in MiXCR, one entry per CDR3 protein. The table lists a few hundred thousand distinct CDR3 sequences, less than 45% of them singletons. Recruitment covered hyperthyroidism patients aged 18 to 65 whose new diagnosis was of under 2 months' duration. The evidence that diagnosis relied on was clinical symptoms, serum thyroxine, TRAb, thyroid ultrasound and orbital computed tomography.

The TCR was taken from an adult man with Graves' hyperthyroidism. This chain links TRBV19 with TRBJ2-6; tentative D call: TRBD1 (5 bases). Specimen: peripheral blood or thyroid tissue (not recorded which). This chain's CDR3 is CASSGQGSGANVLTF. CDR3 bases: TGTGCCAGTAGTGGGCAGGGATCTGGGGCCAACGTCCTGACTTTC.